The 30 T cell receptor beta chains given below trace back to one sample, sequenced in a study of T cells in Graves' hyperthyroidism and ophthalmopathy. RNA transcripts yielded amplified TCR beta CDR3 regions. RT-PCR in the first round (using the HTBI primer set) targeted the TCR CDR3. One entry per CDR3 protein results from TCRdb running MiXCR on the multiplex PCR reads. The sample records about 560,000 distinct CDR3 sequences, about a sixth being singletons. What was sequenced was blood. The receptors here all came from a woman aged 18 to 35 with Graves' hyperthyroidism.

This clonotype was detected only a few times. This chain links TRBV5-1 with TRBJ1-1, with D possibly TRBD1 on 5 matching bases. The CDR3 covers 13 residues. Per germline, CDR1 SGHRS and CDR2 YFSETQ. Trimming took off 1 base at V and 10 bases at J, with 14 bases between the two ends. CDR3 residues: CASSLRQGQGAFF. CDR3 DNA sequence: TGCGCCAGCAGCTTGAGGCAGGGTCAAGGAGCTTTCTTT.

This chain uses TRBV20-1 with TRBJ2-1; TRBD2 matches at 10 bases. This CDR3 region has 15 residues. Germline loops: CDR1 DFQATT, CDR2 SNEGSKA (reference sequence). The V and J ends lost 5 bases and 7 bases, in that order; junction bases with no gene match: 11. CDR3 nucleotides: TGCAGTGCTTTAGGGCCTCTAGCGGGAGAAAATGAGCAGTTCTTC. Encoded protein: CSALGPLAGENEQFF.

This clonotype was seen repeatedly, ten times or more. The chain carries TRBV30 and TRBJ2-3, with 11 bases aligning to TRBD2. The CDR3 runs 15 residues. Trimming took 1 base from V and 2 from J; bases not matched to a gene: 2. Germline V gene sequence: CDR1 GTSNPN, CDR2 SVGIG (reference sequence). CDR3 DNA sequence: TGTGCCTGGAGTGAGGGACTAGCGGCCACAGATACGCAGTATTTT. Translating it yields CAWSEGLAATDTQYF.

Comment on this clonotype: It may be a read error: a sequence one base away is much more abundant. The chain recombines TRBV20-1 with TRBJ2-5; tentatively, D is TRBD1 or TRBD2 (6 bases each). Looked up from germline, CDR1 is DFQATT and CDR2 is SNEGSKA (reference sequence). V lost 3 bases, J lost 9 bases, and 23 bases lay in between. The CDR3 is 15 amino acids. In DNA, the CDR3 is TGCAGTGCTAGCTCCCTGGGCAGGGGCGGGGAGTCCCAGTACTTC. This gives the protein CSASSLGRGGESQYF.

This clonotype appeared once. The chain is built from TRBV29-1 and TRBJ2-1; tentatively, D is TRBD2 (7 bases). Germline lookup yields CDR1 SQVTM and CDR2 ANQGSEA. V lost 3 bases and J lost 5, with 20 bases in between. The CDR3 is 16 amino acids. The CDR3 DNA reads TGCAGCGTTGAGGGGGGGGGGGGAGGGGGAAACAATGAGCAGTTCTTC. Its translation is CSVEGGGGGGNNEQFF.

This clonotype has more than one count but fewer than ten. The J gene is TRBJ2-2, the V gene TRBV20-1; tentatively, D is TRBD2 (6 bases). Germline values: CDR1 DFQATT, CDR2 SNEGSKA (reference sequence). Trimming removed 0 bases from V and 2 bases from J, with 10 bases in between. The CDR3 runs 15 residues. CDR3 nucleotide sequence: TGCAGTGCTAGAGATCGACTAGTCAACACCGGGGAGCTGTTTTTT. Translated, it gives CSARDRLVNTGELFF.

CDR3 sequence: CASSITGPSTEQFF. The CDR3 DNA is TGTGCCAGCAGTATCACCGGGCCCTCGACAGAGCAGTTCTTC. V gene TRBV28 combines with J gene TRBJ2-1; unclear D gene. CDR1 MDHEN and CDR2 SYDVKM come from the germline V gene. The V gene lost 5 bases and the J gene lost 10 bases, with 18 bases spanning the gap. The CDR3 has 14 amino acids.

In its sample, this clonotype was seen many times. V gene TRBV7-9 combines with J gene TRBJ1-1; 12 bases agree with TRBD1. Germline V gene lookup returns CDR1 SEHNR and CDR2 FQNEAQ (reference sequence). The trim removed 0 bases at V and 4 bases at J, leaving 3 bases unmatched. This CDR3 contains 16 residues. The DNA for the CDR3 is TGTGCCAGCAGCTTAGCGGGACAGGGGGCAGGCACTGAAGCTTTCTTT. Residues: CASSLAGQGAGTEAFF.

V usage is TRBV7-9 and J usage is TRBJ1-4, with D perhaps TRBD1 (6 bases). The germline V gene encodes CDR1 SEHNR and CDR2 FQNEAQ (reference sequence). The CDR3 is 15 residues long. Trimming removed 5 bases at V and 8 bases at J, with 18 bases between. CDR3: CASSPHGGAEEKLFF. The CDR3 bases are TGTGCCAGCAGCCCGCACGGGGGGGCCGAAGAAAAACTGTTTTTT.

This clonotype was seen many times. The rearrangement links TRBV5-1 to TRBJ1-1; D is possibly TRBD1 (5 bases). Germline V gene lookup returns CDR1 SGHRS and CDR2 YFSETQ. V was clipped by 2 bases and J by 6 bases, with 14 bases between them. CDR3 length: 14 residues. The CDR3 DNA is TGCGCCAGCAGCTTAGAAGGGGTATTCGCTGAAGCTTTCTTT. Translating gives CASSLEGVFAEAFF.

This clonotype was counted ten times or more. The V and J genes are TRBV20-1 and TRBJ2-4; possibly TRBD1 for D (6 bases). With 5 bases removed from V and 6 bases from J, the gap between germline ends came to 11 bases. The CDR3 length is 12 residues. From germline, CDR1 is DFQATT and CDR2 SNEGSKA (reference sequence). CDR3 loop: CSAWQGSNIQYF. CDR3 in DNA: TGCAGTGCTTGGCAGGGGTCAAACATTCAGTACTTC.

This clonotype appeared many times. This chain uses TRBV7-2 with TRBJ1-4; the D gene is possibly TRBD1 (5 bases). Trimming took off 5 bases at V and 1 base at J, with 11 bases between the two ends. Germline V gives CDR1 SGHTA, CDR2 FQGNSA. The CDR3 runs 15 residues. The CDR3 reads CASSLGGRTNEKLFF. In nucleotides, the CDR3 is TGTGCCAGCAGCCTGGGGGGTCGAACTAATGAAAAACTGTTTTTT. Complete variable domain (other parts from reference TRBV7-2 and TRBJ1-4): GAGVSQSPSNKVTEKGKDVELRCDPISGHTALYWYRQSLGQGLEFLIYFQGNSAPDKSGLPSDRFSAERTGGSVSTLTIQRTQQEDSAVYLCASSLGGRTNEKLFFGSGTQLSVL.

This clonotype has at least ten counts. The rearrangement uses TRBV6-1 and TRBJ1-4, with 10 bases lining up with TRBD1. J was trimmed by 3 bases and V by 5 bases; bases with no gene match: 9. From germline, CDR1 is MNHNS and CDR2 SASEGT. The CDR3 consists of 17 residues. The CDR3 nucleotides are TGTGCCAGCAGTTCCCCAAGACAGGGGGCATCTAATGAAAAACTGTTTTTT. This gives the protein CASSSPRQGASNEKLFF.

This clonotype was seen many times. V gene TRBV12-3 or TRBV12-4 combines with J gene TRBJ1-2; 7 positions match TRBD1. The CDR3 covers 14 residues. J lost 5 bases, V lost 5 bases, and 8 bases had no gene match. The CDR3 DNA sequence: TGTGCCAGCAGTCGGACAGGCGAAAAATATGGCTACACCTTC. This translates into CASSRTGEKYGYTF.

This chain connects TRBV20-1 to TRBJ2-5, with D perhaps assigned TRBD1 or TRBD2 (5 bases each). V was trimmed by 6 bases and J by 4 bases, leaving 15 bases between them. Germline lookup yields CDR1 DFQATT and CDR2 SNEGSKA (reference sequence). The CDR3 totals 13 residues. CDR3 coding DNA: TGCAGTGCCCTGGACACTAGGGCAGAGACCCAGTACTTC. It is translated as CSALDTRAETQYF.

There are many counts of this clonotype. V and J are TRBV6-1 and TRBJ1-2; unclear D gene. The CDR3 runs to 14 residues. In germline, CDR1 is MNHNS, CDR2 SASEGT. Trimming cost V 7 bases and J 0 bases, with 12 bases left between them. The CDR3 reads CASNIRTANYGYTF. CDR3 DNA sequence: TGTGCCAGCAACATTCGGACGGCTAACTATGGCTACACCTTC.

The CDR3 DNA is TGCAGCGTTGAAGGCCGGGACATATACGAGCAGTACTTC. This encodes CSVEGRDIYEQYF. The chain employs TRBV29-1 and TRBJ2-7, with a possible D match to TRBD1 (6 bases). V was clipped by 1 base and J by 4 bases, with 11 bases between them. The CDR3 totals 13 residues. Germline-derived CDR1 and CDR2 are SQVTM and ANQGSEA.

This chain uses TRBV4-3 with TRBJ1-5; the D is unclear. The germline gives CDR1 LGHNA, CDR2 YSLEER. The CDR3 is 16 amino acids. V gave up 0 bases and J gave up 2 bases, with 11 bases separating them. The CDR3 nucleotides read TGCGCCAGCAGCCAAGAGTGGGCAAGGGGCAATCAGCCCCAGCATTTT. Amino acids: CASSQEWARGNQPQHF.

V gene TRBV24-1 combines with J gene TRBJ2-2; 10 nucleotides agree with TRBD2. Trimming cost V 4 bases and J 3 bases; bases outside gene matches: 7. CDR1 and CDR2 from the germline V gene are KGHDR and SFDVKD. CDR3 size: 17 residues. CDR3 nucleotides: TGTGCCACCAGTGACCCGACTAGCGGGCGAGACACCGGGGAGCTGTTTTTT. Amino acid sequence: CATSDPTSGRDTGELFF.

The rearrangement links TRBV7-3 to TRBJ2-5, with TRBD2 identical over 11 bases. The V and J ends lost 2 bases and 2 bases, in that order; junction bases with no gene match: 4. Germline assignment: CDR1 SGHTA and CDR2 FQGTGA. The CDR3 spans 16 residues. This CDR3 reads CASSLAGTSGQETQYF. Here the CDR3 DNA reads TGTGCCAGCAGCTTAGCCGGGACTAGCGGACAAGAGACCCAGTACTTC.

Many counts were recorded for this clonotype. The CDR3 bases are TGTGCCAGCAGCCAATCGTACAGAGGGGACGAGCAGTACTTC. Protein product: CASSQSYRGDEQYF. The chain recombines TRBV3-1 with TRBJ2-7; D possibly matches TRBD1 or TRBD2 (5 bases each). Trimming took off 2 bases at V and 5 bases at J, with 13 bases between the two ends. Germline CDR1 and CDR2: LGHDT and YNNKEL (reference sequence). The CDR3 loop spans 14 amino acids.

The chain links TRBV10-3 to TRBJ2-1; D is undetermined. The CDR3 spans 11 residues. Trimming took 2 bases from V and 8 from J, leaving 4 bases between them. Per the germline V gene, CDR1 is ENHRY and CDR2 is SYGVKD. The CDR3 DNA reads TGTGCCATCAGTGAGAGCGATGAGCAGTTCTTC. Its translation: CAISESDEQFF.

The chain carries TRBV20-1 and TRBJ2-1; the match to TRBD2 covers 9 bases. The trim removed 3 bases at V and 9 bases at J, leaving 3 bases unmatched. Germline V gene lookup returns CDR1 DFQATT and CDR2 SNEGSKA (reference sequence). The CDR3 covers 12 residues. The CDR3 coding sequence is TGCAGTGCTAGTAGCGGGAGAGGTGAGCAGTTCTTC. It encodes CSASSGRGEQFF.

This clonotype turned up a few times. The chain links TRBV18 to TRBJ2-1; D unclear. The CDR3 consists of 15 residues. The ends were cut back, 4 bases at V and 7 bases at J, with 17 bases in the middle. Germline V lookup: CDR1 KGHSH, CDR2 LQKENI. The CDR3 here is CASSLLPTKSNEQFF. DNA for the CDR3: TGTGCCAGCTCACTTCTCCCCACAAAGAGTAATGAGCAGTTCTTC.

The sample holds a few counts of this clonotype. V is TRBV6-5 and J is TRBJ2-1; TRBD2 matches at 8 bases. J gave up 6 bases and V 2 bases, and 6 bases lay outside the gene matches. CDR1 MNHEY and CDR2 SVGAGI come from the germline V gene. CDR3 length: 15 residues. The CDR3 spells CASSYGRGARNEQFF. DNA of the CDR3: TGTGCCAGCAGTTACGGGCGGGGGGCCCGCAATGAGCAGTTCTTC.

This clonotype was observed many times. The chain's CDR3 is CASSLHRGYQETQYF. CDR3 nucleotides: TGTGCCAGCAGCTTACACAGGGGTTACCAAGAGACCCAGTACTTC. The rearrangement links TRBV7-9 to TRBJ2-5, with TRBD1 matching 7 bases. V shed 2 bases, J shed 0 bases, and the junction held 3 bases outside the gene matches. The CDR3 contains 15 residues. Germline V gene sequence: CDR1 SEHNR, CDR2 FQNEAQ (reference sequence).

V usage is TRBV19 and J usage is TRBJ2-7; either TRBD1 or TRBD2 may fit D (5 bases each). CDR3 size: 14 residues. From germline, CDR1 is LNHDA and CDR2 SQIVND (reference sequence). With 6 bases removed from V and 2 bases from J, the gap between germline ends came to 14 bases. DNA of the CDR3: TGTGCCAGTAGCGCAGGGAGATTGGCCTACGAGCAGTACTTC. It codes for CASSAGRLAYEQYF.

This clonotype has ten or more counts. The chain uses TRBV12-3 or TRBV12-4 and TRBJ2-5; 8 bases agree with TRBD1. The CDR3 is 15 amino acids. J lost 5 bases, V lost 7 bases, and 12 bases had no gene match. CDR3 loop: CASKPGQGAWETQYF. CDR3 nucleotide sequence: TGTGCCAGCAAACCAGGACAGGGAGCGTGGGAGACCCAGTACTTC.

The CDR3: CASRLEGLAGITDTQYF. CDR3 coding DNA: TGTGCCAGCAGGTTAGAGGGACTAGCGGGGATCACAGATACGCAGTATTTT. The chain carries TRBV6-5 and TRBJ2-3, with 13 positions matching TRBD2. CDR3 length equals 17 residues. With 6 bases clipped from V and 2 bases from J, the junction kept 8 bases outside the gene matches. CDR1 is MNHEY, CDR2 SVGAGI, per germline.

The gene calls are TRBV7-8 and TRBJ1-3, with 7 bases matching TRBD1. CDR3 size: 15 residues. Germline loops: CDR1 SGHVS, CDR2 FQNEAQ. V dropped 5 bases and J dropped 0; count of bases not matched to a gene: 4. The CDR3 loop is CASSVQGSSGNTIYF. In nucleotides, the CDR3 is TGTGCCAGCAGCGTACAGGGGAGCTCTGGAAACACCATATATTTT.